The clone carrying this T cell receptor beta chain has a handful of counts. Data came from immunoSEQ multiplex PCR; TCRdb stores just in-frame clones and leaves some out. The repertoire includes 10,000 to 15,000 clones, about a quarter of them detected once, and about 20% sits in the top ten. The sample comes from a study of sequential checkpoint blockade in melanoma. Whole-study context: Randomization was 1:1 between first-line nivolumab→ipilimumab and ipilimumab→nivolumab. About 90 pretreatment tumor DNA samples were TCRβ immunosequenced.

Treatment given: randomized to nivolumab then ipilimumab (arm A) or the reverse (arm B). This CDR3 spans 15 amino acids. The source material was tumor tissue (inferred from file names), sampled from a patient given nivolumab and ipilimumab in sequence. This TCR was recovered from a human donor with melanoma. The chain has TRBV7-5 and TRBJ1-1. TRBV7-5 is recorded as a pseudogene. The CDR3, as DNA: TGTGCCAGCAGCTTCAATTTGAGGGGCGGCACTGAAGCTTTCTTT. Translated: CASSFNLRGGTEAFF.